Included here is one T cell receptor beta chain sequence, with context. Its specificity is unknown. This specimen belongs to a study of CD8+ T cells in alopecia areata. General study points: Besides other cells, scalp samples also yield sequences of resident alphabeta T cells from normal skin. Higher clonality and more expanded CD8+ clones appeared in lesional than normal scalp. Whether baseline CD8+ expansion is linked to response remains uncertain, given a single nonresponder.

This sample's treatment: oral pan-JAK inhibitor, 5-10 mg twice daily. In each case, RNA was isolated and then reverse transcribed into cDNA as the sequencing template. The table came from immunoSEQ multiplex PCR; TCRdb's copy has only in-frame clones and leaves some out. The sample shows 150,000 to 200,000 clones, less than 65% of them seen only once. V trimming: 5 bases; J trimming: 3 bases; junction bases outside the gene matches: 7. The germline CDR1 and CDR2 sequences are SGHTA and FQGNSA. The CDR3 is 15 amino acids. The chain joins TRBV7-2 to TRBJ2-1; 7 positions agree with TRBD2. The TCR comes from a human donor with alopecia areata. Source: CD4+ T cells sorted from blood, taken at week 24, from a patient treated with tofacitinib. CDR3 bases: TGTGCCAGCAGCGATCGACTAGCCGGCTACAATGAGCAGTTCTTC. Residues: CASSDRLAGYNEQFF.